These 11 T cell receptor beta chains were all obtained from the same sample, sequenced in a study of early T cells in non-severe SARS-CoV-2 infection (dated by TCRdb to the early 2020s). The library was obtained by 5' RACE. The sequencer was a NextSeq 500. The raw public reads went through TCRdb reprocessing: fastp at Q25, MiXCR clone calling, in-frame beta chains kept. Rows with a matching CDR3 protein are joined into one entry that keeps the most common DNA and genes. Present in this sample are about 38,000 distinct CDR3 sequences, approximately 4.6% of which were seen just once. The ten largest account for around 15% of the sample. The sample consisted of whole blood. The receptors were gathered from an adult who was a healthcare worker with PCR-confirmed SARS-CoV-2 infection or an uninfected control (not recorded which).

This clonotype came up many times. This rearrangement joins TRBV10-2 to TRBJ1-3; D is unclear. The CDR3 has 16 amino acids. The V gene lost 0 bases and the J gene lost 1 base, with 10 bases spanning the gap. CDR1 WSHSY and CDR2 SAAADI come from the germline V gene. CDR3 coding DNA: TGCGCCAGCAGTGAGTCCAGAGGGATGTCTGGAAACACCATATATTTT. Its protein is CASSESRGMSGNTIYF.

This clonotype was counted between two and nine times. The chain links TRBV7-3 to TRBJ2-3; D is possibly TRBD2 (6 bases). Trimming pared 5 bases from V and 2 bases from J, leaving 14 bases between. Germline V lookup: CDR1 SGHTA, CDR2 FQGTGA. The CDR3 is made up of 15 amino acids. The CDR3 DNA reads TGTGCCAGCAGCCGAGGAGGACTACCCACAGATACGCAGTATTTT. It is translated as CASSRGGLPTDTQYF.

This clonotype was observed at least ten times. The rearrangement links TRBV4-2 to TRBJ2-7; 8 bases fit TRBD1. Germline CDR1 reads LGHNA; CDR2 reads YNFKEQ. The CDR3 spans 16 residues. J was trimmed by 4 bases and V by 1 base; bases with no gene match: 9. CDR3 coding DNA: TGTGCCAGCAGCCAAGCCGAGCAGGGGGCAATGTACGAGCAGTACTTC. Encoded protein: CASSQAEQGAMYEQYF.

This clonotype was counted many times. The chain's CDR3 is CASSLPTDTQYF. DNA of the CDR3: TGTGCCAGCAGTCTACCAACAGATACGCAGTATTTT. The chain recombines TRBV12-3 or TRBV12-4 with TRBJ2-3; unclear D gene. This CDR3 contains 12 residues. V lost 5 bases to trimming and J lost 3 bases, with 6 bases between them.

This clonotype was observed many times. This CDR3 is CASSLDRRQETQYF. The CDR3 bases are TGTGCCAGCAGCCTGGACCGTCGTCAAGAGACCCAGTACTTC. This chain joins TRBV5-4 and TRBJ2-5; D is uncertain. The V gene lost 4 bases and the J gene lost 2 bases, with 12 bases spanning the gap. The CDR3 runs 14 residues. Germline assignment: CDR1 SGHNT and CDR2 YYREEE (reference sequence).

This clonotype was seen repeatedly, ten times or more. The V and J genes are TRBV5-1 and TRBJ2-5; D unresolved. There are 13 residues in the CDR3. Trimming shortened V by 0 bases and J by 5 bases, and 8 bases separated the two germline ends. CDR1 SGHRS and CDR2 YFSETQ come from the germline V gene. CDR3: CASSLGSGETQYF. The CDR3 region has the DNA TGCGCCAGCAGCTTGGGATCCGGGGAGACCCAGTACTTC.

This clonotype was seen at least ten times. V and J are TRBV7-2 and TRBJ2-1; no firm D call. The CDR3 runs to 13 residues. Trimming shortened V by 1 base and J by 8 bases, and 9 bases separated the two germline ends. Germline V gene lookup returns CDR1 SGHTA and CDR2 FQGNSA. The CDR3 DNA is TGTGCCAGCAGCTTAGGACCATCAGATGAGCAGTTCTTC. Translation gives CASSLGPSDEQFF.

Concerning this clonotype: Relative to the germline gene, one junction end is altered; a read error may explain this. The chain has TRBV7-6 and TRBJ1-1; D is ambiguous. The CDR3 has 13 residues. Germline lookup yields CDR1 SGHVS and CDR2 FNYEAQ. CDR3: CACSLEMNTEAFF. Written as DNA, the CDR3 is TGTGCCTGCAGCCTAGAGATGAACACTGAAGCTTTCTTT. Filled out from reference TRBV7-6 and TRBJ1-1, the complete variable domain reads GAGVSQSPRYKVTKRGQDVALRCDPISGHVSLYWYRQALGQGPEFLTYFNYEAQQDKSGLPNDRFSAERPEGSISTLTIQRTEQRDSAMYRCACSLEMNTEAFFGQGTRLTVV.

In its sample, this clonotype ranks as medium-sized. The chain combines TRBV19 with TRBJ1-5; TRBD1 is a possible D gene (5 bases). Germline V lookup: CDR1 LNHDA, CDR2 SQIVND (reference sequence). Trimming shortened V by 7 bases and J by 5 bases, and 18 bases separated the two germline ends. The CDR3 length is 15 residues. In DNA, the CDR3 is TGTGCCAGTACCCTCCAAAGAGGGACGGATCAGCCCCAGCATTTT. As protein: CASTLQRGTDQPQHF.

This clonotype was seen a few times. A read error may explain this, as a much larger clone is one base away. J is TRBJ2-7 and V is TRBV5-1; 7 bases align to TRBD1. The germline gives CDR1 SGHRS, CDR2 YFSETQ. The CDR3 spans 13 residues. The J segment lost 1 base and the V segment lost 6 bases, leaving 4 bases of the junction unmatched. CDR3 amino acids: CASTGTDSYEQYF. The CDR3 DNA reads as TGCGCCAGCACCGGGACAGATTCCTACGAGCAGTACTTC.

This clonotype was recorded many times. The rearrangement joins TRBV3-1 to TRBJ2-5; D uncertain. The ends were cut back, 2 bases at V and 1 base at J, with 23 bases in the middle. Germline V lookup: CDR1 LGHDT, CDR2 YNNKEL (reference sequence). The CDR3 is 19 residues long. The CDR3 loop is CASSQYPLSGSSLQETQYF. CDR3 bases: TGTGCCAGCAGCCAATACCCGCTGAGTGGCAGTTCGCTCCAAGAGACCCAGTACTTC.